This T cell receptor (beta chain) was documented in a study of T cell responses to AZD1222 COVID-19 vaccine. Whole-study results and caveats: As reported, nearly half of all spike-specific TCRs target variant regions that are unmutated.

This clone was seen a few times. The antigen is unknown. Sequencing was performed with immunoSEQ multiplex PCR; in TCRdb, only in-frame clones are kept and a portion is missing. The table includes some 120,000 clones, 70% to 90% detected once. The sample consisted of peripheral blood, taken on day 0 of AZD1222 vaccination. The receptor was isolated from an adult in good health.

Here the CDR3 reads CASSQEYGDTQYF. For the CDR3, the DNA is TGTGCCAGCAGCCAAGAGTACGGAGATACGCAGTATTTT. The chain uses TRBV14 and TRBJ2-3; D uncertain. Germline V gene data show CDR1 as SGHDN and CDR2 as FVKESK. V lost 0 bases, J lost 5 bases, and 6 bases lay in between. The CDR3 is 13 residues long. The full variable domain, with the rest looked up from reference TRBV14 and TRBJ2-3, is EAGVTQFPSHSVIEKGQTVTLRCDPISGHDNLYWYRRVMGKEIKFLLHFVKESKQDESGMPNNRFLAERTGGTYSTLKVQPAELEDSGVYFCASSQEYGDTQYFGPGTRLTVL.